The T cell receptor beta chain under discussion was sequenced for a study of T-cell reconstitution after alpha-beta-depleted transplantation in children. This clonotype was seen ten or more times. J was trimmed by 5 bases and V by 6 bases; bases with no gene match: 9. CDR3 length: 14 amino acids. A TCRbeta library incorporating unique molecular identifiers was prepared. MiXCR, applied by TCRdb to the PCR reads, yields one record per CDR3 protein. Found here are approximately 250,000 distinct CDR3 sequences, 9% to 10% of them singletons; the top ten hold 5.1%. This rearrangement joins TRBV12-3 or TRBV12-4 to TRBJ2-5; 7 nucleotides agree with TRBD2. The source material was PBMCs from the stem cell graft donor, sampled from the stem cell graft. The TCR was taken from a human donor who donated a stem cell graft to a child with SCID. The CDR3 loop reads CASRVAGGGETQYF. The CDR3 DNA reads as TGTGCCAGCAGGGTCGCCGGGGGAGGGGAGACCCAGTACTTC.